The source of this T cell receptor (beta chain) is a study of Graves' ophthalmopathy and Graves' hyperthyroidism (dated by TCRdb to the late 2010s). A note on the overall study: Peripheral blood samples were taken at the time of initial diagnosis, before any treatment was given. To tell Graves' ophthalmopathy apart from Graves' hyperthyroidism, and to predict which patients would progress to ophthalmopathy, the study relied on TCR beta repertoire signatures. In total, around 130 blood samples were TCR-sequenced: approximately 40 ophthalmopathy, approximately 80 hyperthyroidism and some 17 hyperthyroidism-to-ophthalmopathy patients. To explore V-J signatures distinguishing ophthalmopathy from hyperthyroidism, a discovery set of about a hundred patients (43 ophthalmopathy, 55 to 60 stable hyperthyroidism) was enrolled. An independent validation cohort was composed of 18 hyperthyroidism patients and 17 patients who later progressed from hyperthyroidism to ophthalmopathy. In more than five hyperthyroidism patients, T-cell repertoires of thyroid tissue and blood were compared. Once sampling was done, hyperthyroidism patients were given methimazole at a starting dose of 30 mg daily, while ophthalmopathy patients were given high-dose intravenous methylprednisolone. Paper-wide results and their limitations: In validation, the model predicted ophthalmopathy progression with about 71% sensitivity and around 72% specificity; more than ten predicted patients were CT-confirmed with GO in a median of around 6 months. Sample size was not predetermined statistically, and investigators were not blinded to group allocation. Ophthalmopathy was separated from stable hyperthyroidism by the 13-signature model with about 88% sensitivity and 81% to 84% specificity in cross-validation and with 80%/75% in the test set. Most expanded thyroid clonotypes with a frequency above 0.001 also appeared in blood, which suggests that blood repertoires may reflect the immune response in the thyroid.

Spanning cysteine to phenylalanine, the CDR3 consists of 16 amino acids. Only the CDR3 DNA stays, 48 bases, in frame from base 1. The germline V and J ends show losses of 4 bases and 7 bases respectively, and no gene match explains 10 bases of the junction. For CDR1 and CDR2, the germline V gene (reference sequence) lists DFQATT and SNEGSKA. TCR beta CDR3 regions were amplified from RNA transcripts for repertoire sequencing. A first-round RT-PCR used HTBI primers with the Qiagen OneStep RT-PCR kit, followed by a second-round multiplex PCR, size selection and purification. The libraries underwent paired-end sequencing with 100 bp reads on an Illumina HiSeq2000. The paper's processing steps were these. SOAPnuke was used to process the reads, throwing out any read that had adapters, had uncalled bases, had a mean Phred below 15, or lacked an exact constant-primer or identifier match. COPE v1.2.5 was used to merge the high-quality paired reads. Unique nucleotide sequences were defined as clonotypes and aligned to IMGT TRB V, D and J references using MiTCR v1.1. The analysis was limited to V-J combinations with a frequency above 0.0001, which together covered over 98% of repertoires. For each V-J combination, a TCR clonal expansion and chaos score was defined as the ratio of F50 clonal expansion to chaos observed in the TCRdist matrix. Features were reduced by Welch's t-statistics and random forest to 10 to 15 V-J combinations, which fed a naive Bayes classifier. Thyroid-blood repertoire similarity was quantified with the Morisita-Horn index. TCRdb redid the processing of the public reads, applying fastp at Q25 and MiXCR, and retained in-frame beta chains. For every CDR3 protein sequence, its rows merge into one entry that carries the most common genes and DNA. What appears here as the V and J calls and clone size reflects TCRdb's work, not the paper's. Recorded for this sample are roughly 36,000 distinct CDR3 sequences; approximately 46% of them occurred a single time. Together, the top ten hold roughly 24% of the sample.

Comment on this clonotype: Its cognate antigen has yet to be identified. Per-base qualities were not stored, and no clone one base away is much larger.

Hyperthyroidism was defined as stable when no progression to ophthalmopathy occurred within 18 months of follow-up. Patients with hyperthyroidism were aged 18 to 65 years, had been newly diagnosed, and had a disease duration of less than 2 months. Patients with other autoimmune diseases, uncontrolled infections, pregnancy or lactation were excluded from the study. Diagnosis was based on clinical symptoms, serum thyroxine, TRAb, thyroid ultrasound and orbital computed tomography. Ficoll-Paque density gradient centrifugation was used to isolate PBMCs from approximately 11 ml of fresh peripheral blood. Total RNA was extracted with Trizol reagent and quality-checked on an Agilent 2100 Bioanalyzer.

The sequenced sample was peripheral blood. The receptor chain draws on TRBV20-1 and TRBJ2-5; TRBD2 lines up with 15 middle nucleotides. The sequence was obtained from an adult woman with stable Graves' hyperthyroidism. The CDR3 reads CSAKSRTSGRGGTQYF. At the DNA level, the sequence is TGCAGTGCTAAGTCGCGGACTAGCGGGAGGGGCGGGACCCAGTACTTC.